This is a list of T cell receptor beta chains from one sample in a study of T cells in Graves' hyperthyroidism and ophthalmopathy. TCRdb analysed the multiplex PCR reads with MiXCR anew, one entry per CDR3 protein. The table records fewer than 550,000 distinct CDR3 sequences, roughly a quarter of them present only once. Material: blood. These receptors came from a woman in her twenties or thirties with Graves' ophthalmopathy. Each CDR3 is given with its conserved first and last residue.

cdr3_aa v_call
CASSHRGAPTAEAFF TRBV6-1
CSVDGGYTF TRBV29-1
CSVPAQERNTGELFF TRBV29-1
CASSDFLRDSQETQYF TRBV6-1
CASSYWGSSYEQYF TRBV6-5
CASSPDTGTSYEQYF TRBV6-2/TRBV6-3
CASRPGTGSGYTF TRBV12-3/TRBV12-4
CASKLQGRGNTEAFF TRBV6-1
CASSLGGFASYEQYF TRBV27
CASSPLGGNTGELFF TRBV28
CASSPLYNSPLHF TRBV3-1
CSASPTGAYGYTF TRBV20-1
CASCGWDHQETQYF TRBV12-3/TRBV12-4
CASSLSGQSREQYF TRBV12-3/TRBV12-4
CASSEGMALQPQHF TRBV6-1
CASSFYPREDGYTF TRBV12-3/TRBV12-4
CASSFWQGGTYEQYF TRBV12-3/TRBV12-4
CASRPGQGDYEQYF TRBV4-1
CASSDGLGGRSSYEQYF TRBV6-1
CASSRSRAYEQYF TRBV6-4
CASSATGTGELFF TRBV7-7
CASSLSTGGNQPQHF TRBV27
CASSFFAGNSNQPQHF TRBV12-3/TRBV12-4
CATSRDLQTGPNTEAFF TRBV15
CASSYRRLEAFF TRBV6-2/TRBV6-3
CASTLRGTQDTGELFF TRBV19
CASSMRLARETQYF TRBV19
CASSKRGGRTTYEQYF TRBV6-2/TRBV6-3
CAISERSANTEAFF TRBV10-3
CASSYQGNTDTQYF TRBV6-2/TRBV6-3
CASSLQRGGPSDTQYF TRBV7-9
CASSLRTGAILAKNIQYF TRBV12-3/TRBV12-4
CASSATGGETQYF TRBV6-1
CASSAAGSSQTQYF TRBV6-1
CASHRDRNTEAFF TRBV6-1
CASSHNAASNQPQHF TRBV4-3
CASSPGTGIYEQYF TRBV27
CASSQGAANLETQYF TRBV7-2
CASSLDDFKAFF TRBV12-3/TRBV12-4
CASSYTRVLNTEAFF TRBV6-2/TRBV6-3
CASSYGSGGREYEQYF TRBV6-5
CASSSAGGRNEQYF TRBV6-2/TRBV6-3
CASSPKGGYYGYTF TRBV12-3/TRBV12-4
CASSQSGVGPYEQYF TRBV19
CASSAGDYYQTYEQYF TRBV6-1
CASNSPSETQYF TRBV9
CASSEIQPQHF TRBV6-1
CASSQGGRARGVQETQYF TRBV4-1
CASPQNYGYTF TRBV5-1
CASSHSGTGWQPQHF TRBV6-5
CASRPSDFYGYTF TRBV12-3/TRBV12-4
CASSRRGQSYEQYF TRBV12-3/TRBV12-4
CASSFRWVWTEAFF TRBV5-5
CASSRVADSYTQYF TRBV6-1